This entry describes one TCR beta chain. Its antigen is still unknown. The germline gives CDR1 SGHVS, CDR2 FQNEAQ. After removal of 5 bases from V and 7 bases from J, the junction contained 15 bases not matched to a gene. CDR3 length: 16 amino acids. TCR beta CDR3 amplification used RNA transcripts. Following a first-round RT-PCR that used HTBI primers, a second-round multiplex PCR was carried out. TCRdb fed the multiplex PCR reads into MiXCR, producing one record per CDR3 protein. Here the sample spans around 590,000 distinct CDR3 sequences, 35% to 45% being singletons. The data were taken from a study of Graves' ophthalmopathy and Graves' hyperthyroidism. Study-wide context: The term stable hyperthyroidism indicated an absence of ophthalmopathy within 18 months of follow-up. Study findings and constraints: Blood shared most expanded thyroid clonotypes above 0.001 frequency.

The V call is TRBV7-8, the J call TRBJ2-7, with TRBD1 matching 9 bases. The sequencing input was peripheral blood or thyroid tissue (not recorded which). The origin of this receptor is an adult man with Graves' hyperthyroidism. CDR3 region: CASSAPGQGNAGEQYF. The DNA for the CDR3 is TGTGCCAGCAGCGCTCCGGGACAGGGTAACGCCGGGGAGCAGTACTTC. The variable domain in full, completed from reference TRBV7-8 and TRBJ2-7, reads GAGVSQSPRYKVAKRGQDVALRCDPISGHVSLFWYQQALGQGPEFLTYFQNEAQLDKSGLPSDRFFAERPEGSVSTLKIQRTQQEDSAVYLCASSAPGQGNAGEQYFGPGTRLTVT.